This T cell receptor (beta chain) emerged from a study of cytomegalovirus exposure and HLA in healthy donors. PCR was performed using 60 Vbeta and 13 Jbeta primers. Libraries were prepared by immunoSEQ multiplex PCR; TCRdb keeps only in-frame clonotypes and omits some of them. The sample holds fewer than 150,000 clones; roughly four fifths are singletons and the top ten take about 3.8%. The TCR comes from a man aged 35 to 55 in good health and CMV-seropositive. Sample: PBMCs.

CDR3 in DNA: TGTGCCAGCAGCGTAGCCCTAACTAGTTCTAGCACAGATACGCAGTATTTT. As protein: CASSVALTSSSTDTQYF. The chain couples TRBV9 to TRBJ2-3, with a tentative D call TRBD2 (5 bases). The germline V gene has CDR1 SGDLS and CDR2 YYNGEE. The CDR3 length is 17 residues. Trimming stripped 0 bases from V and 0 bases from J, with 14 bases between.